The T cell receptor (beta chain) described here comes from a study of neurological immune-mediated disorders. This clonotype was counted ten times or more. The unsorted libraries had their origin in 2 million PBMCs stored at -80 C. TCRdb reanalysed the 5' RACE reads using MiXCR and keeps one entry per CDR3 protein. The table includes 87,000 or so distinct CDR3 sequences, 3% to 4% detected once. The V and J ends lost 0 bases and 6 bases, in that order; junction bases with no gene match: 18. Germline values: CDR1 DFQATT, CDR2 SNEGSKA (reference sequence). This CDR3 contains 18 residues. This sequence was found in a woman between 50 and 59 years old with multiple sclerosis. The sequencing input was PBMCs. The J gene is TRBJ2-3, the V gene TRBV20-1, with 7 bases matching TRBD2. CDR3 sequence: CSARDPRPGRAGGDTQYF. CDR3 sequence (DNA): TGCAGTGCTAGAGATCCCCGCCCTGGGAGGGCGGGTGGGGATACGCAGTATTTT.